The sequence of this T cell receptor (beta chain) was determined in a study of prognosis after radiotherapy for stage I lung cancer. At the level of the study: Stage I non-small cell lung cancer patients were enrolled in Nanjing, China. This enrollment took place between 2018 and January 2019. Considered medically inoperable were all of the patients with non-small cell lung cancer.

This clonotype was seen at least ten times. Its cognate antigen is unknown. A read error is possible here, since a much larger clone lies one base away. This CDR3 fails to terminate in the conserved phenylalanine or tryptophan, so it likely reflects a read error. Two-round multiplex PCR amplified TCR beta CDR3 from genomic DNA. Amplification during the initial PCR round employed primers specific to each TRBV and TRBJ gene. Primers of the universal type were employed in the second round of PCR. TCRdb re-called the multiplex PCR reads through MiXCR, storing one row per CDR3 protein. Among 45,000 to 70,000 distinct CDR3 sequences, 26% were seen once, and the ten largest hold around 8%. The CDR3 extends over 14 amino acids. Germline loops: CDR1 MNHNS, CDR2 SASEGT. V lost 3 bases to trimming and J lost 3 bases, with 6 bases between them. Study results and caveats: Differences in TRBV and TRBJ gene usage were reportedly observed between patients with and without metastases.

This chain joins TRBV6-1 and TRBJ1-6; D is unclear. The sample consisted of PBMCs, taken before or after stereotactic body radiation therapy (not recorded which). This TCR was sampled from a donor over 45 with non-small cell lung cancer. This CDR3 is CASSETSYNSPLHL. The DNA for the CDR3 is TGTGCCAGCAGTGAGACTAGCTATAATTCACCCCTCCACCTT.